These 25 T cell receptor beta chains share one sample of origin, sequenced in a study of human T cells and chemical hapten exposure. TCRdb itself ran the RACE reads through MiXCR, one entry per CDR3 protein. The sample records 340,000 or so distinct CDR3 sequences, roughly 6.9% being singletons. The time point here: patch test 1, 2 weeks after DPC sensitization. The treatment: therapeutic diphenylcyclopropenone sensitization with weekly scalp DPC. Material: whole blood, obtained in connection with sensitization to the hapten diphenylcyclopropenone (DPC). All receptors come from a woman between 18 and 30 years old with alopecia areata. Some clones in this sample may be carry-over from other donors' samples.

A few counts support this clonotype. This sequence joins TRBV7-6 and TRBJ2-3, with D unresolved. The germline CDR1 and CDR2 sequences are SGHVS and FNYEAQ. V was cut by 5 bases and J by 2 bases, with 11 bases left in between. CDR3 length: 14 residues. CDR3 protein: CASSATGPTDTQYF. CDR3 sequence (DNA): TGTGCCAGCAGCGCCACCGGACCCACAGATACGCAGTATTTT.

The chain uses TRBV20-1 and TRBJ2-1; TRBD1 agrees at 7 bases. The V and J ends lost 0 bases and 0 bases, in that order; junction bases with no gene match: 2. The germline CDR1 and CDR2 sequences are DFQATT and SNEGSKA (reference sequence). The CDR3 has 15 residues. CDR3 sequence: CSARDGTVSYNEQFF. The CDR3 bases are TGCAGTGCTAGAGACGGGACAGTCTCCTACAATGAGCAGTTCTTC.

The chain carries TRBV4-1 and TRBJ2-5, with unresolved D. V gave up 3 bases and J gave up 4 bases, with 9 bases separating them. CDR3 length: 13 residues. Germline V lookup: CDR1 MGHRA, CDR2 YSYEKL. The CDR3 DNA reads as TGCGCCAGCAGCCATGTAGTCGGAGAGACCCAGTACTTC. It specifies CASSHVVGETQYF.

This clonotype was observed at least ten times. This chain uses TRBV6-1 with TRBJ2-2; 11 bases are shared with TRBD2. V was pared by 7 bases and J by 0 bases, with 7 bases of the junction left unmatched. There are 17 residues in the CDR3. The germline gives CDR1 MNHNS, CDR2 SASEGT. Here the CDR3 reads CASNPSGGYPNTGELFF. The CDR3 nucleotides are TGTGCCAGCAATCCTAGCGGGGGGTATCCGAACACCGGGGAGCTGTTTTTT.

This clonotype appeared a few times. This chain connects TRBV6-6 to TRBJ2-5; TRBD1 agrees at 10 bases. V was pared by 0 bases and J by 4 bases, with 11 bases of the junction left unmatched. Germline V gives CDR1 MNHNY, CDR2 SVGAGI (reference sequence). CDR3 length equals 18 residues. In DNA, the CDR3 is TGTGCCAGCAGTTACTCCGGGACAGGGGCCCTTCGGGGAGAGACCCAGTACTTC. This sequence encodes CASSYSGTGALRGETQYF.

This clonotype was counted many times. The chain uses TRBV3-1 and TRBJ2-3; 8 nucleotides line up with TRBD1. J was trimmed by 6 bases and V by 4 bases; bases with no gene match: 9. This CDR3 region has 15 residues. Germline V gives CDR1 LGHDT, CDR2 YNNKEL (reference sequence). CDR3 amino acids: CASSPTGVAGDTQYF. In DNA, the CDR3 is TGTGCCAGCAGCCCGACAGGGGTCGCCGGGGATACGCAGTATTTT.

A few counts support this clonotype. The chain recombines TRBV7-9 with TRBJ1-1; maybe TRBD1 (6 bases). Germline V gene sequence: CDR1 SEHNR, CDR2 FQNEAQ (reference sequence). V lost 4 bases, J lost 3 bases, and 18 bases lay in between. The length of the CDR3 is 16 residues. The DNA for the CDR3 is TGTGCCAGCAGCTCCCCCAGGGGAAAGCTGGACACTGAAGCTTTCTTT. It specifies CASSSPRGKLDTEAFF.

CDR3 residues: CASSLVRDAANQNEQETQYF. CDR3 nucleotide sequence: TGTGCCAGCAGCTTAGTCAGGGACGCGGCAAACCAGAATGAACAAGAGACCCAGTACTTC. V and J are TRBV7-6 and TRBJ2-5; D is tentatively TRBD1 or TRBD2 (5 bases each). Trimming pared 1 base from V and 2 bases from J, leaving 26 bases between. The CDR3 is made up of 20 amino acids. The germline V gene has CDR1 SGHVS and CDR2 FNYEAQ.

The chain combines TRBV7-9 with TRBJ1-5; D call uncertain. This CDR3 spans 13 amino acids. The germline gives CDR1 SEHNR, CDR2 FQNEAQ (reference sequence). With 6 bases removed from V and 5 bases from J, the gap between germline ends came to 11 bases. As DNA, the CDR3 is TGTGCCAGCAGTTTCGAGGGCCATCAGCCCCAGCATTTT. It yields the protein CASSFEGHQPQHF.

In its sample, this clonotype was seen many times. The chain recombines TRBV6-2 or TRBV6-3 with TRBJ1-2, with unresolved D. This CDR3 spans 12 amino acids. In germline, CDR1 is MNHEY, CDR2 SVGEGT. V was cut by 5 bases and J by 4 bases, with 8 bases left in between. CDR3 in amino acids: CASSGQTYGYTF. The CDR3 nucleotides read TGTGCCAGCAGTGGTCAGACCTATGGCTACACCTTC.

This clonotype appeared a few times. The rearrangement links TRBV7-9 to TRBJ2-5; D is perhaps TRBD1 (5 bases). Germline V lookup: CDR1 SEHNR, CDR2 FQNEAQ (reference sequence). The CDR3 loop spans 15 amino acids. V gave up 0 bases and J gave up 1 base, with 9 bases separating them. This CDR3 reads CASSLATTAQETQYF. CDR3 nucleotides: TGTGCCAGCAGCTTAGCGACGACAGCCCAAGAGACCCAGTACTTC.

This clonotype was recorded many times. This rearrangement joins TRBV18 to TRBJ2-1; 7 bases match TRBD2. The V gene end was trimmed by 1 base and the J gene end by 7 bases; junction bases not matched to a gene: 7. The germline gives CDR1 KGHSH, CDR2 LQKENI. This CDR3 region has 15 residues. The CDR3 DNA sequence: TGTGCCAGCTCACCACTCAGCGGGGCTATGAATGAGCAGTTCTTC. As protein: CASSPLSGAMNEQFF.

This clonotype was seen only a few times. The chain links TRBV6-2 or TRBV6-3 to TRBJ1-5, with 9 bases fitting TRBD1. V shed 4 bases and J 7 bases; nucleotides not matched to a gene: 5. CDR3 length equals 14 residues. Per the germline V gene, CDR1 is MNHEY and CDR2 is SVGEGT. CDR3 nucleotides: TGTGCCAGCAGTTTCGACAGGGGGGCCCAGCCCCAGCATTTT. Encoded protein: CASSFDRGAQPQHF.

The V and J genes are TRBV7-9 and TRBJ2-1, with D perhaps matching TRBD1 (6 bases). The germline V and J ends were trimmed by 5 bases and 8 bases, with 10 bases remaining between them. The CDR3 consists of 12 residues. Germline loops: CDR1 SEHNR, CDR2 FQNEAQ (reference sequence). CDR3: CASSAQGHEQFF. Here the CDR3 DNA reads TGTGCCAGCAGCGCACAGGGACATGAGCAGTTCTTC.

In this sample, this clonotype turned up many times. The rearrangement links TRBV14 to TRBJ2-3; the match to TRBD2 covers 8 bases. V lost 4 bases, J lost 4 bases, and 10 bases stayed unmatched. CDR3 length: 16 amino acids. The V gene's germline CDR1 is SGHDN and CDR2 FVKESK. CDR3 sequence: CASSLTSGGGPDTQYF. DNA for the CDR3: TGTGCCAGCAGCCTCACTAGCGGTGGGGGCCCAGATACGCAGTATTTT.

This clonotype was picked up many times. V gene TRBV25-1 combines with J gene TRBJ2-2; D is undetermined. V was trimmed by 7 bases and J by 7 bases, leaving 7 bases between them. Looked up from germline, CDR1 is MGHDK and CDR2 is SYGVNS. The CDR3 length is 11 residues. CDR3 residues: CASKWDGELFF. The CDR3, as DNA: TGTGCCAGCAAATGGGACGGGGAGCTGTTTTTT.

The chain is built from TRBV6-1 and TRBJ1-1; D may be TRBD1 (6 bases). This CDR3 contains 14 residues. Germline loops: CDR1 MNHNS, CDR2 SASEGT. The germline V and J ends were trimmed by 4 bases and 6 bases, with 15 bases remaining between them. Here the CDR3 DNA reads TGTGCCAGCAGTGTTCAGGCAGGGGTGGCTGAAGCTTTCTTT. Protein: CASSVQAGVAEAFF.

This sequence joins TRBV5-4 and TRBJ2-3; TRBD2 agrees at 7 bases. The CDR3 extends over 18 amino acids. Germline-derived CDR1 and CDR2 are SGHNT and YYREEE (reference sequence). J gave up 2 bases and V 4 bases, and 16 bases lay outside the gene matches. The CDR3 is CASSPLGRAGMNTDTQYF. The CDR3, as DNA: TGTGCCAGCAGCCCCCTGGGTCGAGCGGGGATGAACACAGATACGCAGTATTTT.

The chain carries TRBV7-2 and TRBJ1-2; no definite D call. The germline V gene encodes CDR1 SGHTA and CDR2 FQGNSA. Trimming left V 6 bases short and J 1 base short, with 3 bases between. The CDR3 is 11 amino acids. In nucleotides, the CDR3 is TGTGCCAGCAGGGGTAACTATGGCTACACCTTC. Its protein is CASRGNYGYTF.

The chain joins TRBV10-3 to TRBJ1-6, with TRBD1 matching 7 bases. The V gene end was trimmed by 6 bases and the J gene end by 7 bases; junction bases not matched to a gene: 15. The CDR3 loop spans 17 amino acids. Germline V gene lookup returns CDR1 ENHRY and CDR2 SYGVKD. The CDR3 DNA reads TGTGCCATCAGACCCCGACAGGGTTCCAAGGAGAATTCACCCCTCCACTTT. Encoded protein: CAIRPRQGSKENSPLHF.

This clonotype was found a few times. The V and J genes are TRBV7-2 and TRBJ2-7; D call uncertain. In germline, CDR1 is SGHTA, CDR2 FQGNSA. The CDR3 loop spans 14 amino acids. The ends were cut back, 1 base at V and 2 bases at J, with 9 bases in the middle. CDR3: CASSLGWAAYEQYF. CDR3 in DNA: TGTGCCAGCAGCTTAGGTTGGGCCGCCTACGAGCAGTACTTC.

This clonotype showed up just a few times. The chain is built from TRBV7-6 and TRBJ2-1; D is undetermined. The germline V gene encodes CDR1 SGHVS and CDR2 FNYEAQ. CDR3 length equals 16 residues. Trimming stripped 1 base from V and 5 bases from J, with 15 bases between. The CDR3 nucleotides read TGTGCCAGCAGCTTAGTAGGGTATGGATATGACAATGAGCAGTTCTTC. Its protein product is CASSLVGYGYDNEQFF.

As for this clonotype: At one end, the junction sequence differs from germline, possibly due to a read error. The chain couples TRBV6-4 to TRBJ2-6; weak D call: TRBD1 (5 bases). The germline gives CDR1 MRHNA, CDR2 SNTAGT. CDR3 length equals 16 residues. CDR3 nucleotide sequence: TGTGCCAGCAGCTCCCTTTATGGTTCTGGGGCCCACGTCCTGACTTTC. It yields the protein CASSSLYGSGAHVLTF.

This chain connects TRBV7-9 to TRBJ1-2; D not resolved. Germline loops: CDR1 SEHNR, CDR2 FQNEAQ (reference sequence). The CDR3 length is 16 residues. Trimming stripped 5 bases from V and 4 bases from J, with 20 bases between. CDR3 in amino acids: CASSERRDKEGYGYTF. The DNA for the CDR3 is TGTGCCAGCAGCGAAAGGCGGGATAAGGAGGGCTATGGCTACACCTTC.

At least ten counts were recorded for this clonotype. The rearrangement links TRBV9 to TRBJ2-5, with D uncertain. The CDR3 runs 18 residues. The V gene lost 0 bases and the J gene lost 3 bases, with 21 bases spanning the gap. Germline-derived CDR1 and CDR2 are SGDLS and YYNGEE. The CDR3 nucleotides are TGTGCCAGCAGCGTAGGAATTCCGGGCCGCCAAGCCAAAGAGACCCAGTACTTC. This sequence encodes CASSVGIPGRQAKETQYF. The variable domain in full, completed from reference TRBV9 and TRBJ2-5, reads DSGVTQTPKHLITATGQRVTLRCSPRSGDLSVYWYQQSLDQGLQFLIQYYNGEERAKGNILERFSAQQFPDLHSELNLSSLELGDSALYFCASSVGIPGRQAKETQYFGPGTRLLVL.